Following are 23 T cell receptor beta chains from one sample sequenced in a study of blood T cell repertoires in COVID-19. The protocol was immunoSEQ multiplex PCR, while the TCRdb copy is restricted to in-frame clones and leaves out a portion. The repertoire holds approximately 130,000 clones, with roughly 80% as singletons. The sequenced material came from peripheral blood. All receptors come from a human donor in a cohort sampled during active COVID-19.

The rearrangement links TRBV7-2 to TRBJ2-5; 7 bases match TRBD2. The CDR3 runs to 15 residues. Germline loops: CDR1 SGHTA, CDR2 FQGNSA. Losses at the gene ends were 1 base for V and 4 bases for J; bases not matched to a gene: 6. This CDR3 reads CASSLVPGEGETQYF. The CDR3 bases are TGTGCCAGCAGCTTAGTCCCGGGGGAGGGAGAGACCCAGTACTTC.

The genes are TRBV5-4 and TRBJ2-3; 8 bases are shared with TRBD2. The CDR3 is 16 amino acids. Germline trimming cut 1 base from V and 6 bases from J; bases unmatched to any gene: 10. Germline CDR1 is SGHNT and CDR2 is YYREEE (reference sequence). The chain's CDR3 is CASSLSFGGVSDTQYF. CDR3 nucleotides: TGTGCCAGCAGCTTGTCCTTCGGGGGGGTCTCCGATACGCAGTATTTT.

The chain combines TRBV11-1 with TRBJ2-3; possibly TRBD2 for D (6 bases). The CDR3 is made up of 14 amino acids. Germline lookup yields CDR1 SGHAT and CDR2 FQDESV (reference sequence). The germline V and J ends were trimmed by 5 bases and 4 bases, with 13 bases remaining between them. In DNA form, the CDR3 reads TGTGCCAGCAGCGACCAGGGAGGCGCAGATACGCAGTATTTT. Translating gives CASSDQGGADTQYF.

The gene calls are TRBV3-1 (or the pseudogene TRBV3-2) and TRBJ1-4; no firm D call. In germline, CDR1 is LGHDT, CDR2 YNNKEL (reference sequence). The CDR3 runs 12 residues. Between the trimmed V and J ends, which lost 10 bases and 14 bases, there was a span of 20 bases. Written as DNA, the CDR3 is TGTGCCACCGCGGGCCCAGTTCTGGGGCTGTTTTTT. Its translation: CATAGPVLGLFF.

The chain uses TRBV21-1 and TRBJ1-5; the D call in the table, TRBD1, was not verified against the DNA. TRBV21-1 corresponds to a pseudogene. This CDR3 comprises 14 residues. This CDR3 is CASTVDRFNQPQHF. In nucleotides, the CDR3 is TGTGCCAGCACCGTTGACAGGTTCAATCAGCCCCAGCATTTT.

In the case of this clone: The identical CDR3 is also encoded by other nucleotide sequences in the sample. The chain combines TRBV5-1 with TRBJ2-7; TRBD1 is a possible D gene (6 bases). Trimming removed 3 bases from V and 1 base from J, with 8 bases in between. The V gene's germline CDR1 is SGHRS and CDR2 YFSETQ. The CDR3 length is 13 residues. The CDR3 here is CASSSGQSYEQYF. The CDR3 DNA reads as TGCGCCAGCAGCTCCGGACAGTCCTACGAGCAGTACTTC.

The chain joins TRBV7-6 to TRBJ2-2, with D tentatively TRBD2 (6 bases). The ends were cut back, 5 bases at V and 5 bases at J, with 18 bases in the middle. This CDR3 contains 16 residues. CDR1 SGHVS and CDR2 FNYEAQ come from the germline V gene. CDR3 region: CASSQSGRGQTGELFF. The CDR3 DNA reads as TGTGCCAGCAGCCAAAGCGGGCGTGGTCAGACCGGGGAGCTGTTTTTT.

V gene TRBV4-1 combines with J gene TRBJ1-1; maybe TRBD1 (6 bases). Deletions cut 0 bases from V and 10 bases from J, with 15 bases between. The CDR3 length is 14 residues. Germline V lookup: CDR1 MGHRA, CDR2 YSYEKL. The CDR3 DNA reads as TGCGCCAGCAGCCAAGAACGGGGGGCCCTTGGAGCTTTCTTT. Its protein product is CASSQERGALGAFF.

The chain combines TRBV5-1 with TRBJ2-2; 7 bases agree with TRBD1. V shed 3 bases, J shed 5 bases, and the junction held 4 bases outside the gene matches. The germline CDR1 and CDR2 sequences are SGHRS and YFSETQ. There are 14 residues in the CDR3. This CDR3 is CASSWGTATGELFF. In nucleotides, the CDR3 is TGCGCCAGCAGCTGGGGGACAGCAACCGGGGAGCTGTTTTTT.

V usage is TRBV6-1 and J usage is TRBJ2-1; TRBD1 might be the D (6 bases). The CDR3 contains 13 residues. Per the germline V gene, CDR1 is MNHNS and CDR2 is SASEGT. The germline V and J ends were trimmed by 2 bases and 8 bases, with 10 bases remaining between them. The CDR3 nucleotides read TGTGCCAGCAGTGAAAGGCCAGGGGATGAGCAGTTCTTC. Residues: CASSERPGDEQFF.

V usage is TRBV6-5 and J usage is TRBJ2-7, with TRBD2 as a possible D gene (5 bases). The V gene lost 6 bases and the J gene lost 6 bases, with 18 bases spanning the gap. Germline CDR1 and CDR2: MNHEY and SVGAGI. CDR3 length equals 14 residues. Here the CDR3 DNA reads TGTGCCAGCAGCCCGGAGGAACCCTACCTCGAGCAGTACTTC. This gives the protein CASSPEEPYLEQYF.

This clone was seen once. The rearrangement links TRBV10-3 to TRBJ2-3; the D is unclear. Per the germline V gene, CDR1 is ENHRY and CDR2 is SYGVKD. The CDR3 is 13 residues long. The V and J ends lost 3 bases and 5 bases respectively, with 9 bases between them. The CDR3 protein is CAISDGVRDTQYF. In DNA form, the CDR3 reads TGTGCCATCAGTGACGGAGTAAGAGATACGCAGTATTTT.

V and J are TRBV6-5 and TRBJ1-2, with TRBD1 identical over 10 bases. This CDR3 has 13 residues. V lost 6 bases and J lost 8; bases outside the gene matches: 6. Germline V lookup: CDR1 MNHEY, CDR2 SVGAGI. The CDR3, as DNA: TGTGCCAGCAGAAGGGGACAGGGGAGAGGCTACACCTTC. This translates into CASRRGQGRGYTF.

The rearrangement joins TRBV30 to TRBJ1-2; D is perhaps TRBD1 (5 bases). Germline lookup yields CDR1 GTSNPN and CDR2 SVGIG (reference sequence). Deletions cut 0 bases from V and 6 bases from J, with 17 bases between. The CDR3 has 15 residues. The CDR3 sequence is CAWSVGRAWDHGYTF. CDR3 in DNA: TGTGCCTGGAGTGTCGGGAGGGCCTGGGACCATGGCTACACCTTC.

The J gene is TRBJ2-3, the V gene TRBV5-6, with D possibly matching TRBD1 (6 bases). The length of the CDR3 is 16 residues. CDR1 is SGHDT and CDR2 is YYEEEE in the germline V gene. V was clipped by 2 bases and J by 2 bases, with 15 bases between them. CDR3 sequence reads: CASSLRGTGLTDTQYF. DNA of the CDR3: TGTGCCAGCAGCTTAAGGGGTACAGGGCTCACAGATACGCAGTATTTT.

The chain recombines TRBV12-3 or TRBV12-4 with TRBJ2-7; D might be TRBD1 (5 bases). The V gene lost 0 bases and the J gene lost 9 bases, with 6 bases spanning the gap. The CDR3 runs to 11 residues. CDR3 bases: TGTGCCAGCAGTTTAGCGACAGCGCAGTACTTC. Translated: CASSLATAQYF.

The rearrangement joins TRBV28 to TRBJ2-7; 10 nucleotides match TRBD1. The V segment lost 10 bases and the J segment 7 bases; nucleotides outside the gene matches: 13. The CDR3 is 14 residues long. CDR1 is MDHEN and CDR2 is SYDVKM in the germline V gene. The CDR3 DNA reads as TGTGCCACCAATACCGGGACAGGGGCGGGGGAGCAGTACTTC. It encodes CATNTGTGAGEQYF.

The chain carries TRBV3-1 (or the pseudogene TRBV3-2) and TRBJ2-1, with D uncertain. With 0 bases removed from V and 6 bases from J, the gap between germline ends came to 6 bases. The CDR3 runs to 13 residues. The germline CDR1 and CDR2 sequences are LGHDT and YNNKEL (reference sequence). For the CDR3, the DNA is TGTGCCAGCAGCCAAGATCGGAGCAATGAGCAGTTCTTC. This codes for CASSQDRSNEQFF.

The chain employs TRBV7-7 and TRBJ2-3, with 12 nucleotides matching TRBD2. The CDR3 consists of 19 residues. Unmatched junction bases numbered 13, after V lost 3 bases and J lost 3 bases. Per the germline V gene, CDR1 is SSHAT and CDR2 is FNYEAQ (reference sequence). This CDR3 is CASSLGTSGGTTPTDTQYF. The CDR3, as DNA: TGTGCCAGCAGCTTGGGTACTAGCGGGGGGACTACCCCTACAGATACGCAGTATTTT.

The rearrangement joins TRBV6-1 to TRBJ2-1; TRBD2 aligns across 7 bases. CDR1 MNHNS and CDR2 SASEGT come from the germline V gene. The CDR3 length is 16 residues. The junction had 11 bases not matched to a gene; V was cut back by 3 bases and J by 6 bases. This CDR3 reads CASSDLTAGDLNEQFF. In DNA form, the CDR3 reads TGTGCCAGCAGTGACCTCACCGCGGGGGACCTCAATGAGCAGTTCTTC.

The V gene is TRBV29-1, the J gene TRBJ2-6; 9 nucleotides match TRBD1. CDR1 and CDR2 (germline): SQVTM, ANQGSEA. The CDR3 runs 18 residues. Losses at the gene ends were 0 bases for V and 0 bases for J; bases not matched to a gene: 6. The CDR3, as DNA: TGCAGCGTTGAAGACGTGACAGGGGGATCCTCTGGGGCCAACGTCCTGACTTTC. It is translated as CSVEDVTGGSSGANVLTF.

The V gene is TRBV6-6, the J gene TRBJ2-3; 10 nucleotides line up with TRBD1. V gave up 7 bases and J gave up 4 bases; unmatched junction bases: 5. The CDR3 has 14 amino acids. Germline loops: CDR1 MNHNY, CDR2 SVGAGI (reference sequence). The CDR3 loop reads CASKDRGFPDTQYF. The CDR3 DNA is TGTGCCAGCAAGGACAGGGGGTTTCCAGATACGCAGTATTTT.

V is TRBV10-3 and J is TRBJ2-1; TRBD1 agrees at 10 bases. Germline V gives CDR1 ENHRY, CDR2 SYGVKD. With 3 bases clipped from V and 6 bases from J, the junction kept 11 bases outside the gene matches. The CDR3 has 17 amino acids. The CDR3 loop is CAISDPRDRTGGNEQFF. Written as DNA, the CDR3 is TGTGCCATCAGTGACCCAAGGGACCGGACAGGGGGCAATGAGCAGTTCTTC.